The 22 T cell receptor beta chains in this list originate from one sample, sequenced in a study of blood T cell repertoires in COVID-19. Profiling relied on immunoSEQ multiplex PCR, and the TCRdb table lists in-frame clones only, not all of them. The profile covers fewer than 400,000 clones, with about 83% appearing a single time and about 2.7% taken by the ten largest. The sequenced material came from peripheral blood. These receptors originate from a man aged 30 to 45 with active or convalescent COVID-19.

J is TRBJ1-2 and V is TRBV4-3; D unresolved. Germline V gives CDR1 LGHNA, CDR2 YSLEER. The ends were cut back, 0 bases at V and 4 bases at J, with 12 bases in the middle. There are 15 residues in the CDR3. CDR3 bases: TGCGCCAGCAGCCAAGAAGAACAAGTTTTCTATGGCTACACCTTC. It is translated as CASSQEEQVFYGYTF.

This chain joins TRBV5-6 and TRBJ1-2; TRBD1 might be the D (5 bases). Trimming cost V 0 bases and J 7 bases, with 7 bases left between them. The CDR3 extends over 12 amino acids. The germline gives CDR1 SGHDT, CDR2 YYEEEE. The CDR3 DNA reads TGTGCCAGCAGCTTGGGACAGTCTGGCTACACCTTC. Amino acids: CASSLGQSGYTF.

The chain has TRBV2 and TRBJ2-7; D is perhaps TRBD2 (5 bases). The CDR3 extends over 11 amino acids. Germline lookup yields CDR1 SNHLY and CDR2 FYNNEI. V lost 7 bases and J 4 bases, leaving 8 bases between the germline ends. For the CDR3, the DNA is TGTGCCAGCACCGGGGTTTACGAGCAGTACTTC. Its translation is CASTGVYEQYF. Based on the CDR3 plus reference TRBV2 and TRBJ2-7, the full variable domain is EPEVTQTPSHQVTQMGQEVILRCVPISNHLYFYWYRQILGQKVEFLVSFYNNEISEKSEIFDDQFSVERPDGSNFTLKIRSTKLEDSAMYFCASTGVYEQYFGPGTRLTVT.

This clone was seen at least ten times. J is TRBJ1-5 and V is TRBV7-9; D is possibly TRBD1 (5 bases). CDR1 is SEHNR and CDR2 is FQNEAQ in the germline V gene (reference sequence). The CDR3 is 14 amino acids. V lost 2 bases to trimming and J lost 4 bases, with 9 bases between them. CDR3 residues: CASSLQGTNQPQHF. As DNA, the CDR3 is TGTGCCAGCAGCTTACAGGGAACGAATCAGCCCCAGCATTTT.

The chain carries TRBV11-3 and TRBJ2-1; D may be TRBD2 (5 bases). This CDR3 spans 15 amino acids. The V end was cut by 5 bases, the J end by 0 bases, with 11 bases between. CDR1 SGHNT and CDR2 YENEEA come from the germline V gene. In DNA form, the CDR3 reads TGTGCCAGCAGCCCGTGGAGGAGCTCCTACAATGAGCAGTTCTTC. It yields the protein CASSPWRSSYNEQFF.

The chain joins TRBV7-8 to TRBJ2-1; TRBD2 matches 10 bases. The CDR3 runs 15 residues. With 1 base clipped from V and 3 bases from J, the junction kept 0 bases outside the gene matches. Per germline, CDR1 SGHVS and CDR2 FQNEAQ. CDR3 nucleotide sequence: TGTGCCAGCAGCTTAGAGCGGGGGGGCTACAATGAGCAGTTCTTC. Its translation: CASSLERGGYNEQFF. Full variable domain (outside the CDR3, taken from reference TRBV7-8 and TRBJ2-1): GAGVSQSPRYKVAKRGQDVALRCDPISGHVSLFWYQQALGQGPEFLTYFQNEAQLDKSGLPSDRFFAERPEGSVSTLKIQRTQQEDSAVYLCASSLERGGYNEQFFGPGTRLTVL.

This clone has just a few counts. The J gene is TRBJ1-2, the V gene TRBV7-2; D unresolved. V was pared by 5 bases and J by 5 bases, with 15 bases between. The CDR3 has 14 residues. Germline CDR1 is SGHTA and CDR2 is FQGNSA. This chain's CDR3 is CASSKQLGGYGYTF. In DNA, the CDR3 is TGTGCCAGCAGCAAACAGTTAGGAGGGTATGGCTACACCTTC.

This clone was seen once. V is TRBV4-2 and J is TRBJ2-3; D may be TRBD1 (6 bases). This CDR3 is 12 amino acids long. The germline CDR1 and CDR2 sequences are LGHNA and YNFKEQ. Trimming took 8 bases from V and 2 from J, leaving 8 bases between them. The CDR3 DNA is TGTGCCAGCGGGGACACCACAGATACGCAGTATTTT. The encoded protein is CASGDTTDTQYF.

The chain couples TRBV9 to TRBJ1-4; maybe TRBD1 (5 bases). The germline V gene has CDR1 SGDLS and CDR2 YYNGEE. V lost 3 bases, J lost 0 bases, and 9 bases lay in between. The length of the CDR3 is 15 residues. The CDR3 protein is CASSGGLPTNEKLFF. The CDR3, as DNA: TGTGCCAGCAGCGGGGGACTGCCAACTAATGAAAAACTGTTTTTT. The variable domain in full, with the rest retrieved from reference TRBV9 and TRBJ1-4, is DSGVTQTPKHLITATGQRVTLRCSPRSGDLSVYWYQQSLDQGLQFLIQYYNGEERAKGNILERFSAQQFPDLHSELNLSSLELGDSALYFCASSGGLPTNEKLFFGSGTQLSVL.

This CDR3 reads CASSLGTGGGSYEQYF. The DNA for the CDR3 is TGCGCCAGCAGCTTGGGGACAGGGGGCGGTTCGTACGAGCAGTACTTC. This chain uses TRBV5-1 with TRBJ2-7; 11 bases are a match to TRBD1. Germline assignment: CDR1 SGHRS and CDR2 YFSETQ. There are 16 residues in the CDR3. Trimming at V came to 0 bases and at J to 4 bases, leaving 6 bases not matched to a gene.

The chain combines TRBV28 with TRBJ1-2; tentatively, D is TRBD1 (5 bases). CDR3 length equals 14 residues. Germline assignment: CDR1 MDHEN and CDR2 SYDVKM. Trimming shortened V by 3 bases and J by 0 bases, and 8 bases separated the two germline ends. In DNA, the CDR3 is TGTGCCAGCAGTTTTGCAGGGACTAACTATGGCTACACCTTC. Protein sequence: CASSFAGTNYGYTF.

This clone was seen more than once but under ten times. The V call is TRBV7-9, the J call TRBJ2-3; weak D call: TRBD2 (6 bases). CDR1 is SEHNR and CDR2 is FQNEAQ in the germline V gene (reference sequence). Trimming cost V 5 bases and J 4 bases, with 19 bases left between them. This CDR3 comprises 16 residues. This CDR3 is CASSASGDGFADTQYF. CDR3 DNA sequence: TGTGCCAGCAGCGCTTCGGGGGATGGGTTCGCAGATACGCAGTATTTT.

The chain is built from TRBV5-1 and TRBJ1-3, with TRBD1 as a possible D gene (5 bases). CDR3 length: 15 residues. The germline gives CDR1 SGHRS, CDR2 YFSETQ. Trimming pared 0 bases from V and 2 bases from J, leaving 9 bases between. The CDR3 region is CASSLVGGTGNTIYF. For the CDR3, the DNA is TGCGCCAGCAGCTTGGTCGGGGGTACTGGAAACACCATATATTTT.

The chain employs TRBV5-5 and TRBJ2-5; TRBD1 aligns across 9 bases. The V gene end was trimmed by 4 bases and the J gene end by 5 bases; junction bases not matched to a gene: 6. Germline assignment: CDR1 SGHKS and CDR2 YYEKEE (reference sequence). This CDR3 has 14 amino acids. DNA for the CDR3: TGTGCCAGCAGCCCCACAGGGGGCCGGGAGACCCAGTACTTC. Translating it yields CASSPTGGRETQYF.

This sequence joins TRBV6-6 and TRBJ1-4; D is uncertain. CDR1 and CDR2 from the germline V gene are MNHNY and SVGAGI (reference sequence). The CDR3 runs to 14 residues. The V and J ends lost 7 bases and 2 bases respectively, with 11 bases between them. CDR3 DNA: TGTGCCAGCACAGAGGGTTTGACTAATGAAAAACTGTTTTTT. Protein: CASTEGLTNEKLFF.

The V call is TRBV18, the J call TRBJ1-2; 7 bases are a match to TRBD1. Germline V gene data show CDR1 as KGHSH and CDR2 as LQKENI. CDR3 length equals 12 residues. V was pared by 6 bases and J by 7 bases, with 5 bases of the junction left unmatched. The CDR3 loop is CASSPNRGGYTF. The CDR3 DNA is TGTGCCAGCTCCCCAAACAGGGGTGGCTACACCTTC.

J is TRBJ1-4 and V is TRBV9; D is unclear. V lost 4 bases and J 0 bases, leaving 13 bases between the germline ends. CDR1 SGDLS and CDR2 YYNGEE come from the germline V gene. The CDR3 contains 16 residues. CDR3: CASSSALSSTNEKLFF. The CDR3 region has the DNA TGTGCCAGCAGCTCCGCTCTATCCTCAACTAATGAAAAACTGTTTTTT.

The rearrangement links TRBV7-2 to TRBJ2-3, with TRBD1 identical over 7 bases. Germline lookup yields CDR1 SGHTA and CDR2 FQGNSA. V shed 8 bases, J shed 0 bases, and the junction held 8 bases outside the gene matches. This CDR3 region has 15 residues. The CDR3 nucleotides are TGTGCCAGCCAAGGGGACAGCGGAAGCACAGATACGCAGTATTTT. This gives the protein CASQGDSGSTDTQYF.

The V gene is TRBV11-2, the J gene TRBJ1-6, with 7 bases that match TRBD1. This CDR3 is 14 amino acids long. J was trimmed by 10 bases and V by 1 base; bases with no gene match: 4. Germline assignment: CDR1 SGHAT and CDR2 FQNNGV. CDR3 sequence (DNA): TGTGCCAGCAGCTTAGGACAGGGTGGATCACCCCTCCACTTT. It yields the protein CASSLGQGGSPLHF.

The chain combines TRBV12-5 with TRBJ2-2; 9 nucleotides agree with TRBD2. In germline, CDR1 is LGHNT, CDR2 FRNRAP. This CDR3 is 16 amino acids long. The junction had 5 bases not matched to a gene; V was cut back by 3 bases and J by 3 bases. The CDR3 spells CASGFQRGADTGELFF. For the CDR3, the DNA is TGTGCTAGTGGTTTCCAGCGGGGGGCTGACACCGGGGAGCTGTTTTTT.

The J gene is TRBJ2-2, the V gene TRBV24-1; the D gene is possibly TRBD2 (5 bases). The germline V gene encodes CDR1 KGHDR and CDR2 SFDVKD. Trimming removed 4 bases at V and 5 bases at J, with 10 bases between. The CDR3 covers 14 residues. CDR3 DNA: TGTGCCACCAGTGAAGGTCCGGGAACCGGGGAGCTGTTTTTT. Translating gives CATSEGPGTGELFF.

The V gene is TRBV7-3, the J gene TRBJ2-6; D might be TRBD2 (5 bases). The CDR3 loop spans 16 amino acids. Germline-derived CDR1 and CDR2 are SGHTA and FQGTGA. V dropped 5 bases and J dropped 1 base, with 12 bases sitting between them. CDR3 residues: CASSLTTGSGANVLTF. CDR3 DNA sequence: TGTGCCAGCAGCCTTACGACGGGATCTGGGGCCAACGTCCTGACTTTC.